What follows describes a single T cell receptor (beta chain). Germline values: CDR1 SGHTA, CDR2 FQGNSA. This CDR3 spans 15 amino acids. The germline V and J ends were trimmed by 0 bases and 2 bases, with 9 bases remaining between them. This record belongs to a study of shared clonotypes between healthy human individuals. Data came from immunoSEQ multiplex PCR; TCRdb stores just in-frame clones and leaves some out. Among about 2.4 million clones, approximately 93% were seen once, and the ten largest hold 0.36%. The sequenced sample consisted of naive CD4+ T cells from PBMCs. Subset given: CD45RA+ positively selected. The chain carries TRBV7-2 and TRBJ2-3; no definite D call. This clonotype was obtained from a man aged 18 to 30 in good health. Some clones in this sample may be carry-over from other donors' samples. The CDR3, as DNA: TGTGCCAGCAGCTTAGCGCTAGTGAACACAGATACGCAGTATTTT. The encoded protein is CASSLALVNTDTQYF.